This T cell receptor (beta chain) was identified during a study of T cell repertoires in aging, cancer and after chemotherapy. This clonotype was detected a few times. TCR beta rearrangements were amplified from peripheral blood genomic DNA. A mixed TRB-A/B primer pool amplified rearranged TRB by multiplex touch-down PCR. TCRdb used MiXCR to reprocess the multiplex PCR reads, holding one entry per CDR3 protein. The table has roughly 12,000 distinct CDR3 sequences, approximately 27% seen once. V lost 0 bases, J lost 5 bases, and 8 bases lay in between. The CDR3 has 14 residues. Germline CDR1 KGHDR, CDR2 SFDVKD.

The sequence came from a human donor with a blood cancer. The J gene is TRBJ2-3, the V gene TRBV24-1; D ambiguous. Sample: blood. CDR3 in amino acids: CATSDLHAIDTQYF. The CDR3 DNA reads as TGTGCCACCAGTGATTTGCACGCGATAGATACGCAGTATTTT.